Listed below are T cell receptor beta chains from one sample, sequenced in a study of blood T cell repertoires in COVID-19. The table came from immunoSEQ multiplex PCR; TCRdb's copy has only in-frame clones and leaves some out. The sample has 250,000 to 300,000 clones; 85% to 90% are singletons. Specimen: peripheral blood. The receptor set was obtained from a woman aged 40-49 years with acute or convalescent COVID-19. The conserved cysteine and the conserved F or W are not part of the CDR3 here.

CDR3aa,j_gene,v_gene
ASSRGQVNSPLH,TRBJ1-6,TRBV7-9
AWSDAGGTNNYGYT,TRBJ1-2,TRBV30
ASSDGGVTNEKLF,TRBJ1-4,TRBV28
AWRLGNLGGYT,TRBJ1-2,TRBV30
ASSLYARSWTDNEKLF,TRBJ1-4,TRBV27
ASSLSGRAGYT,TRBJ1-2,TRBV12-3/TRBV12-4
ASSPPRTGDETQY,TRBJ2-5,TRBV18
ASSTGASYFGYT,TRBJ1-2,TRBV6-5
ASREAPSTDTQY,TRBJ2-3,TRBV2
ASSIRPTEAF,TRBJ1-1,TRBV19